This entry lists 9 T cell receptor beta chains sequenced from one sample in a study of blood T cell repertoires in COVID-19. Method: immunoSEQ multiplex PCR; TCRdb's copy keeps in-frame clones and lacks some. The profile covers some 380,000 clones, with 81% appearing a single time and about 1.2% taken by the ten largest. The sample comprised peripheral blood. The receptors derive from a human donor with acute or convalescent COVID-19. The donor label of this sample is uncertain.

This CDR3 reads CASSTSPGTTAQYF. The CDR3 DNA reads TGTGCCAGCAGCACCAGTCCCGGGACTACGGCGCAGTATTTT. J is TRBJ2-3 and V is TRBV7-2; the match to TRBD2 covers 7 bases. Unmatched junction bases numbered 12, after V lost 5 bases and J lost 10 bases. Germline V gene lookup returns CDR1 SGHTA and CDR2 FQGNSA. The CDR3 has 14 amino acids.

This chain joins TRBV2 and TRBJ2-1; a possible D gene is TRBD1 (6 bases). Germline CDR1 and CDR2: SNHLY and FYNNEI. With 6 bases removed from V and 0 bases from J, the gap between germline ends came to 9 bases. The length of the CDR3 is 14 residues. CDR3 residues: CASRSDSSYNEQFF. For the CDR3, the DNA is TGTGCCAGCAGGTCGGACAGCTCCTACAATGAGCAGTTCTTC.

The V call is TRBV4-1, the J call TRBJ1-2; D uncertain. The CDR3 is made up of 15 amino acids. Germline assignment: CDR1 MGHRA and CDR2 YSYEKL. V gave up 0 bases and J gave up 8 bases, with 16 bases separating them. The CDR3 DNA reads TGCGCCAGCAGCCAAGAAAGGACTGCCGTGCCCGGCTACACCTTC. This codes for CASSQERTAVPGYTF.

This chain uses TRBV27 with TRBJ2-5; 8 bases agree with TRBD1. The CDR3 is made up of 17 amino acids. Germline assignment: CDR1 MNHEY and CDR2 SMNVEV (reference sequence). The V gene end was trimmed by 2 bases and the J gene end by 4 bases; junction bases not matched to a gene: 12. The CDR3 DNA follows: TGTGCCAGCAGTTTAGGTCCCGGACAGGGCGGACGAGAGACCCAGTACTTC. Its translation: CASSLGPGQGGRETQYF.

The chain recombines TRBV7-9 with TRBJ1-1; 12 nucleotides agree with TRBD1. Germline-derived CDR1 and CDR2 are SEHNR and FQNEAQ (reference sequence). The CDR3 contains 17 residues. Trimming removed 5 bases from V and 3 bases from J; junction bases left unmatched: 10. CDR3 coding DNA: TGTGCCAGCAGCCCGAGGGGACAGGGGGCTAAAGACACTGAAGCTTTCTTT. It encodes CASSPRGQGAKDTEAFF.

V usage is TRBV4-1 and J usage is TRBJ1-1, with 9 bases that match TRBD1. Germline CDR1 MGHRA, CDR2 YSYEKL. Trimming removed 8 bases from V and 6 bases from J; junction bases left unmatched: 7. The CDR3 runs to 13 residues. CDR3 sequence (DNA): TGCGCCAGCGAGAACCGGGACAGGGCTGAAGCTTTCTTT. Encoded protein: CASENRDRAEAFF.

V and J are TRBV5-1 and TRBJ1-1; tentatively, D is TRBD1 (5 bases). The V end lost 0 bases, the J end lost 3 bases, and 9 bases lay between the germline ends. CDR3 length equals 14 residues. Germline V gives CDR1 SGHRS, CDR2 YFSETQ. CDR3 DNA sequence: TGCGCCAGCAGCTTGGTAGGGGTAGACACTGAAGCTTTCTTT. This codes for CASSLVGVDTEAFF.

V and J are TRBV27 and TRBJ1-1; D unclear. The CDR3 totals 15 residues. Per germline, CDR1 MNHEY and CDR2 SMNVEV (reference sequence). Deletions cut 8 bases from V and 1 base from J, with 17 bases between. The CDR3 DNA is TGTGCCAGCCGACCCTACTTGGAGGGGAACACTGAAGCTTTCTTT. This gives the protein CASRPYLEGNTEAFF.

This clone occurred once. This rearrangement joins TRBV28 to TRBJ2-3; TRBD2 agrees at 7 bases. The CDR3 runs to 15 residues. Germline CDR1 reads MDHEN; CDR2 reads SYDVKM. V was pared by 7 bases and J by 1 base, with 8 bases of the junction left unmatched. For the CDR3, the DNA is TGTGCCAGCAAAGGTGCGGGGGAGCGCACAGATACGCAGTATTTT. It is translated as CASKGAGERTDTQYF.